A selection of T cell receptor beta chains follows, all from one sample in a study of T cell changes during pregnancy in multiple sclerosis. TCRdb's table, derived via immunoSEQ multiplex PCR, lists solely in-frame clones and lacks some. The sample lists some 73,000 clones; approximately 92% were seen once. The sequenced sample was peripheral blood, obtained in the third trimester of pregnancy. All receptors derive from a female donor in good health, enrolled as a control in a pregnancy study. Each CDR3 is given with its conserved first and last residue.

j_call,v_call,cdr3_aa
TRBJ2-3,TRBV10-1,CASSETGITDTQYF
TRBJ2-5,TRBV11-2,CASSLGSQETQYF
TRBJ2-1,TRBV15,CATSSGADRGIEQFF
TRBJ2-7,TRBV6-1,CASSLGLAAKQYF
TRBJ2-7,TRBV7-9,CASSPGSSAYEQYF
TRBJ1-6,TRBV5-4,CASRDGTGENYNSPLHF
TRBJ2-7,TRBV11-2,CASILTSGSWYEQYF
TRBJ2-5,TRBV14,CASKGPALAGETQYF
TRBJ2-5,TRBV20-1,CSAAFETQYF
TRBJ2-3,TRBV9,CASSVGGAGSTDTQYF
TRBJ2-5,TRBV6-4,CASSDRIVQTSGQQETQYF
TRBJ2-7,TRBV21-1,CASREAGDHEQYF
TRBJ1-1,TRBV19,CASSIRGDTEAFF
TRBJ1-4,TRBV27,CASSSSGTGLKEKLFF
TRBJ1-1,TRBV9,CASSPWEGSEAFF
TRBJ2-2,TRBV27,CASSLWTSGTGELFF
TRBJ2-3,TRBV6-5,CASSYEGTSTDTQYF
TRBJ1-5,TRBV27,CASSFRGTGYSNQPQHF
TRBJ2-7,TRBV18,CASSPVGLNKQYF
TRBJ2-7,TRBV6-5,CASSHDRGSSYEQYF
TRBJ2-3,TRBV18,CASSPKLAGSTDTQYF
TRBJ1-2,TRBV6-5,CAISDKPNYGYTF
TRBJ2-7,TRBV5-1,CASSLVAGEEVRYEQYF
TRBJ1-1,TRBV5-4,CASSFLSTGGGTEAFF
TRBJ1-5,TRBV7-2,CASSLGGSGQPQHF
TRBJ1-5,TRBV21-1,CASSKESSTGGGQPQHF
TRBJ2-7,TRBV28,CASSHRGPYEQYF
TRBJ2-3,TRBV5-6,CASSGGTSGGSTDTQYF
TRBJ1-1,TRBV18,CASSLETGMNTEAFF
TRBJ2-7,TRBV30,CAWEAGGHYEQYF
TRBJ2-7,TRBV7-2,CASSPRVLSYEQYF
TRBJ1-2,TRBV5-1,CASSPNGGRDYGYTF
TRBJ1-2,TRBV29-1,CSVGQGTNYGYTF
TRBJ2-1,TRBV28,CASRGDRAVRNEQFF
TRBJ1-6,TRBV18,CASSPGTGRNSPLHF
TRBJ2-2,TRBV29-1,CSVEMSGALDTGELFF
TRBJ2-1,TRBV4-1,CASSQGDGGDLDNEQFF
TRBJ2-5,TRBV4-1,CASSQGIIETQYF
TRBJ2-1,TRBV2,CASSEDRGSYNEQFF
TRBJ2-7,TRBV28,CASRGGTSYEQYF
TRBJ2-7,TRBV28,CASRRDSLAGGAPGEQYF
TRBJ1-1,TRBV27,CASSPSTGLTEAFF
TRBJ1-6,TRBV2,CASRELSPLHF
TRBJ1-1,TRBV5-4,CASSSGARGETEAFF
TRBJ1-3,TRBV6-6,CASLDTITGNTIYF
TRBJ2-7,TRBV5-4,CASSLAGLAVPTTGEQYF
TRBJ2-5,TRBV28,CASSPYQGESQETQYF
TRBJ1-3,TRBV5-1,CASSLALGGNTIYF
TRBJ1-2,TRBV5-4,CASTLGQDYGYTF
TRBJ1-2,TRBV27,CASGLAGSANYGYTF
TRBJ2-1,TRBV5-4,CASSPGQTNEQFF
TRBJ2-2,TRBV10-3,CAISESVLAANTGELFF
TRBJ2-2,TRBV29-1,CSVREAGTTGELFF
TRBJ1-2,TRBV20-1,CSAERWSGYTF